What follows is one TCR beta chain and its context. The target antigen is unknown. The sample is drawn from a study of shared clonotypes between healthy human individuals. For the study at large: Aged 18 to 49, the donors were a couple of women and three men.

Assay execution proceeded at the deep level. The protocol was immunoSEQ multiplex PCR, while the TCRdb copy is restricted to in-frame clones and leaves out a portion. This table has some 2 million clones, 95% appearing once. Points from the study as a whole: Rarefaction showed that sequencing of sorted subsets was incomplete (despite large depth).

CDR3 length: 13 amino acids. Per germline, CDR1 SNHLY and CDR2 FYNNEI. Losses at the gene ends were 5 bases for V and 5 bases for J; bases not matched to a gene: 2. The TCR sequence derives from a man between 18 and 29 years old in good health. The chain joins TRBV2 to TRBJ2-5; 10 bases match TRBD1. Sequenced material: naive CD4+ T cells sorted from blood. Subset in this sample: CD45RA+ positively selected. The CDR3 sequence: CASSRTGGETQYF. CDR3 in DNA: TGTGCCAGCAGTAGGACAGGGGGGGAGACCCAGTACTTC.